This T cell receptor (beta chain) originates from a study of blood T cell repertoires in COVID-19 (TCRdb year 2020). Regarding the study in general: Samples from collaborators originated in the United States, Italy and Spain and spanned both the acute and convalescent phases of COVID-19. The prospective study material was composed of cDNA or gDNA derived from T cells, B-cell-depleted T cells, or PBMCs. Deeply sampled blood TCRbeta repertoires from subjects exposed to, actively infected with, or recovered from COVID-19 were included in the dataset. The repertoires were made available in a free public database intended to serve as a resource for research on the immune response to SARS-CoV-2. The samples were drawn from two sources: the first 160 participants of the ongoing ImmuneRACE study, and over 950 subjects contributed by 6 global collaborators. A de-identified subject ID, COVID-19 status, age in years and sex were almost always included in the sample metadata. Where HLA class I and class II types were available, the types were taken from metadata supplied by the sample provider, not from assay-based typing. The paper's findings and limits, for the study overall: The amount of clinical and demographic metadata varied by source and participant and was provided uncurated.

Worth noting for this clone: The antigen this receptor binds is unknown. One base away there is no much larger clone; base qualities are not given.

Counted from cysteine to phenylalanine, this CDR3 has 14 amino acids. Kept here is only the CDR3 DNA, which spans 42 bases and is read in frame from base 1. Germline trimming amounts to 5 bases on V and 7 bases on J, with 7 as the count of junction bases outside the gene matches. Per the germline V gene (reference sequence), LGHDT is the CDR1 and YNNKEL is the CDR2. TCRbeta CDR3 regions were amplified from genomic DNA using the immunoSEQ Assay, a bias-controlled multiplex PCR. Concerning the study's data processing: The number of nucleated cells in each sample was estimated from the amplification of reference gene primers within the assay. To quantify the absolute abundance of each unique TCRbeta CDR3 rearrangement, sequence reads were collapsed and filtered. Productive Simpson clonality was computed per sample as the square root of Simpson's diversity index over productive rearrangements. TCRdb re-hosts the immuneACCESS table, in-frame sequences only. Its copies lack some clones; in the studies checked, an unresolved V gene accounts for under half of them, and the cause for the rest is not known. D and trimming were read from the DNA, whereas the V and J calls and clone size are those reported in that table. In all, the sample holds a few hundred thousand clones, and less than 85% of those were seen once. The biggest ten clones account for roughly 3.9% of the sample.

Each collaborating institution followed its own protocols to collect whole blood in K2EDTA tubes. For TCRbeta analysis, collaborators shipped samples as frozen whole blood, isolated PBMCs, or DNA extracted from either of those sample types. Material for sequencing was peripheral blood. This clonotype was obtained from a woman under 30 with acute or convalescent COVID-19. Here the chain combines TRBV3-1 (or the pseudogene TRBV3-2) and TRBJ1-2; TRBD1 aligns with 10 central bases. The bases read TGTGCCAGCAGCGCGGACAGGGGGTATGGTGGCTACACCTTC. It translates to CASSADRGYGGYTF.